The 13 T cell receptor beta chains below all came from one sample that was sequenced in a study of cytomegalovirus exposure and HLA in healthy donors. The PCR used 60 Vbeta and 13 Jbeta primers. Assay: immunoSEQ multiplex PCR; the TCRdb copy retains only in-frame clones and omits some. The table includes 150,000 or so clones, around 77% detected once. The specimen sequenced was PBMCs. Receptor source: a woman between 25 and 40 years old in good health and CMV-seronegative.

The genes are TRBV5-6 and TRBJ2-1, with D uncertain. The CDR3 contains 11 residues. Germline V gene sequence: CDR1 SGHDT, CDR2 YYEEEE. With 1 base removed from V and 10 bases from J, the gap between germline ends came to 6 bases. The CDR3 DNA reads TGTGCCAGCAGCTTGTTCGGGGAGCAGTTCTTC. Protein sequence: CASSLFGEQFF.

The chain uses TRBV13 and TRBJ1-4, with D perhaps matching TRBD1 (6 bases). Between the trimmed V and J ends, which lost 5 bases and 0 bases, there was a span of 10 bases. CDR1 is PRHDT and CDR2 is FYEKMQ in the germline V gene (reference sequence). The CDR3 contains 15 residues. The CDR3 DNA is TGTGCCAGCAGCACCAGACAGGCAACTAATGAAAAACTGTTTTTT. Translating gives CASSTRQATNEKLFF.

This chain uses TRBV19 with TRBJ1-6; TRBD1 agrees at 7 bases. Germline CDR1 is LNHDA and CDR2 is SQIVND (reference sequence). The CDR3 spans 14 residues. The V segment lost 7 bases and the J segment 5 bases; nucleotides outside the gene matches: 5. In DNA form, the CDR3 reads TGTGCCAGTAAATTGGGACAGAATAATTCACCCCTCCACTTT. Translated, it gives CASKLGQNNSPLHF. Complete variable domain (other parts from reference TRBV19 and TRBJ1-6): DGGITQSPKYLFRKEGQNVTLSCEQNLNHDAMYWYRQDPGQGLRLIYYSQIVNDFQKGDIAEGYSVSREKKESFPLTVTSAQKNPTAFYLCASKLGQNNSPLHFGNGTRLTVT.

This clone was seen at least ten times. The chain recombines TRBV18 with TRBJ2-2; the D gene is possibly TRBD2 (6 bases). Germline CDR1 reads KGHSH; CDR2 reads LQKENI. V was clipped by 3 bases and J by 4 bases, with 12 bases between them. CDR3 length equals 15 residues. The CDR3 nucleotides read TGTGCCAGCTCACCGATCACGACTAGCACCGGGGAGCTGTTTTTT. Translation gives CASSPITTSTGELFF.

V is TRBV7-2 and J is TRBJ1-1; D may be TRBD1 (5 bases). The CDR3 covers 15 residues. Germline CDR1 and CDR2: SGHTA and FQGNSA. Trimming took off 3 bases at V and 5 bases at J, with 16 bases between the two ends. The DNA of the CDR3 is TGTGCCAGCAGCTTGTTCGTGGGGCTCGGGACTGAAGCTTTCTTT. The encoded protein is CASSLFVGLGTEAFF. Full variable domain (remainder filled in from reference TRBV7-2 and TRBJ1-1): GAGVSQSPSNKVTEKGKDVELRCDPISGHTALYWYRQSLGQGLEFLIYFQGNSAPDKSGLPSDRFSAERTGGSVSTLTIQRTQQEDSAVYLCASSLFVGLGTEAFFGQGTRLTVV.

The chain employs TRBV4-1 and TRBJ1-1, with TRBD1 matching 10 bases. The germline gives CDR1 MGHRA, CDR2 YSYEKL. The CDR3 covers 16 residues. V shed 3 bases, J shed 6 bases, and the junction held 10 bases outside the gene matches. Here the CDR3 reads CASSHLPGTGDPEAFF. DNA of the CDR3: TGCGCCAGCAGCCACCTTCCCGGGACAGGGGACCCTGAAGCTTTCTTT.

The chain combines TRBV6-6 with TRBJ2-1; no firm D call. Germline assignment: CDR1 MNHNY and CDR2 SVGAGI (reference sequence). The CDR3 has 11 amino acids. V dropped 11 bases and J dropped 1 base, with 6 bases sitting between them. This CDR3 reads CAGRSYNEQFF. CDR3 nucleotide sequence: TGTGCCGGCCGTTCCTACAATGAGCAGTTCTTC.

The chain couples TRBV5-1 to TRBJ2-1; D is possibly TRBD2 (6 bases). Germline lookup yields CDR1 SGHRS and CDR2 YFSETQ. This CDR3 comprises 14 residues. V was clipped by 5 bases and J by 2 bases, with 11 bases between them. The CDR3 region is CASSGGGAYNEQFF. CDR3 nucleotide sequence: TGCGCCAGCAGTGGTGGCGGGGCCTACAATGAGCAGTTCTTC.

Notes on this clone: Its ends do not fully match the called genes, so a read error is possible. The V call is TRBV4-1, the J call TRBJ2-7, with D maybe TRBD1 (5 bases). This CDR3 region has 13 residues. Germline lookup yields CDR1 MGHRA and CDR2 YSYEKL. The CDR3 coding sequence is TGCGTCAGCAGCCAAGGGCAGGGCTACGAGCAGTACTTC. It codes for CVSSQGQGYEQYF.

V usage is TRBV6-1 and J usage is TRBJ1-5, with 7 bases fitting TRBD1. With 3 bases clipped from V and 0 bases from J, the junction kept 5 bases outside the gene matches. The CDR3 length is 16 residues. CDR1 is MNHNS, CDR2 SASEGT, per germline. CDR3 residues: CASSDWGQYSNQPQHF. The CDR3 bases are TGTGCCAGCAGTGATTGGGGACAGTATAGCAATCAGCCCCAGCATTTT.

The V call is TRBV28, the J call TRBJ1-5, with TRBD1 matching over 7 bases. Germline assignment: CDR1 MDHEN and CDR2 SYDVKM. Trimming at V came to 1 base and at J to 2 bases, leaving 8 bases not matched to a gene. The CDR3 contains 17 residues. The CDR3 loop reads CASSLFFETGRNQPQHF. CDR3 DNA sequence: TGTGCCAGCAGTTTATTTTTCGAGACAGGGCGCAATCAGCCCCAGCATTTT.

This sequence joins TRBV6-5 and TRBJ2-5, with TRBD1 identical over 10 bases. This CDR3 is built from 14 residues. Germline values: CDR1 MNHEY, CDR2 SVGAGI. The trim removed 7 bases at V and 5 bases at J, leaving 7 bases unmatched. CDR3 in amino acids: CASTGTGVGETQYF. In nucleotides, the CDR3 is TGTGCCAGCACCGGGACAGGGGTCGGGGAGACCCAGTACTTC.

The chain is built from TRBV28 and TRBJ2-7; D is possibly TRBD1 (6 bases). This CDR3 has 14 residues. The germline V gene encodes CDR1 MDHEN and CDR2 SYDVKM. V lost 7 bases and J 2 bases, leaving 15 bases between the germline ends. CDR3 sequence: CASKKGHKTYEQYF. Written as DNA, the CDR3 is TGTGCCAGCAAAAAGGGACACAAGACCTACGAGCAGTACTTC.